This T cell receptor beta chain is drawn from a study of blood T cell repertoires in COVID-19. The protocol was immunoSEQ multiplex PCR, while the TCRdb copy is restricted to in-frame clones and leaves out a portion. The sample lists about 130,000 clones, 70% to 90% occurring once. The germline gives CDR1 SGHVS, CDR2 FQNEAQ. Trimming removed 5 bases at V and 9 bases at J, with 10 bases between. The CDR3 is made up of 11 amino acids. Residents of 24 US areas, aged roughly 18 to 95 years, made up the participants. Donors in Cohort 3 who had recovered were those with two negative PCRs, healthcare professional clearance, or resolution of their symptoms.

V and J are TRBV7-8 and TRBJ2-5, with D perhaps TRBD2 (6 bases). This receptor was identified in a woman between 45 and 60 years old who had recovered from COVID-19. What was sequenced was PBMCs or T cells enriched from blood (not recorded which). The chain's CDR3 is CASSLGEAQYF. CDR3 DNA: TGTGCCAGCAGCCTCGGGGAGGCCCAGTACTTC. The full variable domain, in which reference TRBV7-8 and TRBJ2-5 provide the parts outside the CDR3, is GAGVSQSPRYKVAKRGQDVALRCDPISGHVSLFWYQQALGQGPEFLTYFQNEAQLDKSGLPSDRFFAERPEGSVSTLKIQRTQQEDSAVYLCASSLGEAQYFGPGTRLLVL.